This TCR beta chain was observed in a study of neurological immune-mediated disorders. This clonotype appeared many times. Its antigen is still unknown. Synthesis of cDNA was performed by 5'RACE using 10-nucleotide random UMIs. TCRdb processed the 5' RACE reads anew with MiXCR; each CDR3 protein has one entry. The sample shows approximately 30,000 distinct CDR3 sequences, about 4% of them seen only once. Study results and limitations: The level of TCR clonal expansion was highest in patients with HTLV-1-associated myelopathy and lowest in multiple sclerosis, where it fell below the level seen in healthy controls.

The sorted libraries involved the use of 900,000 to 1,000,000 CD4+ or CD8+ T cells. The CDR3 has 14 amino acids. V lost 8 bases to trimming and J lost 6 bases, with 16 bases between them. Germline V gene data show CDR1 as MGHDK and CDR2 as SYGVNS. The sample comprised CD4+ T cells from blood. The V gene is TRBV25-1, the J gene TRBJ2-2; D may correspond to TRBD1 or TRBD2 (5 bases each). The source is a woman aged 35 to 49 in good health. CDR3 in DNA: TGTGCCAGCTCCCCTGGCCGGGACCCCGGGGAGCTGTTTTTT. Its protein is CASSPGRDPGELFF. The full variable domain, with the rest looked up from reference TRBV25-1 and TRBJ2-2, is EADIYQTPRYLVIGTGKKITLECSQTMGHDKMYWYQQDPGMELHLIHYSYGVNSTEKGDLSSESTVSRIRTEHFPLTLESARPSHTSQYLCASSPGRDPGELFFGEGSRLTVL.